The entry that follows covers one T cell receptor beta chain sequence. The source of the sample is a study of radiation and T cells in renal cell carcinoma. Study overall: Nephrectomy followed 15 Gy stereotactic body radiation by 4 weeks.

Produced via immunoSEQ multiplex PCR; TCRdb's table is partial and in-frame only. Counted here are approximately 22,000 clones, about 80% occurring once; the ten biggest clones make up around 37%. Deletions cut 4 bases from V and 3 bases from J, with 7 bases between. CDR1 is LNHDA and CDR2 is SQIVND in the germline V gene (reference sequence). This CDR3 contains 13 residues. Specified time point: baseline pretreatment blood. The treatment here: 15 Gy SBRT to primary tumor, nephrectomy 4 weeks later. The TCR was taken from a man aged 55 to 70 with renal cell carcinoma. The material sequenced was blood, taken from a patient whose treatment included radiotherapy and nephrectomy. The chain carries TRBV19 and TRBJ1-5; D not resolved. The CDR3 DNA sequence: TGTGCCAGTAGTACAAGGCACAATCAGCCCCAGCATTTT. Translating gives CASSTRHNQPQHF.